A selection of T cell receptor beta chains follows, all from one sample in a study of blood T cell repertoires in COVID-19. Method: immunoSEQ multiplex PCR; TCRdb's copy keeps in-frame clones and lacks some. The repertoire includes about 15,000 clones, around 87% of them detected once, and 2.9% sits in the top ten. Sequenced sample: peripheral blood. All receptors derive from a human donor in a cohort sampled during active COVID-19. CDR3s include the opening cysteine and the closing phenylalanine or tryptophan. D genes are given only for firm matches. Only some rows state a clone size, as once, few, many or a class for expanded clones.

clone_size	v_call	d_call	j_call	cdr3_nt	cdr3_aa
.	TRBV5-6	TRBD2	TRBJ2-2	TGTGCCAGCAGCACTGGACTAGCGAACGGGGAGCTGTTTTTT	CASSTGLANGELFF
.	TRBV9	.	TRBJ2-2	TGTGCCAGCAGCGTAGGGGCAGGGGCGAACACCGGGGAGCTGTTTTTT	CASSVGAGANTGELFF
.	TRBV7-9	.	TRBJ2-1	TGTGCCAGCAGCTCGTCCAGGGCTACCTACAATGAGCAGTTCTTC	CASSSSRATYNEQFF
.	TRBV15	TRBD2	TRBJ2-3	TGTGCCACCAGCCCGACTAGCGGCGGGAGGAAGACAGATACGCAGTATTTT	CATSPTSGGRKTDTQYF
once	TRBV6-2/TRBV6-3	.	TRBJ2-3	TGTGCCAGCAGTTACTCGTCGCGGGGCCGAAGGACAGATACGCAGTATTTT	CASSYSSRGRRTDTQYF
.	TRBV18	.	TRBJ1-2	TGTGCCAGCTCACCCCAGGACAGCTCGGATGGCTACACCTTC	CASSPQDSSDGYTF
.	TRBV19	TRBD2	TRBJ2-1	TGTGCCAGTAGTACTAGCCTCGGGAGGGCGTTGCATGAGCAGTTCTTC	CASSTSLGRALHEQFF
.	TRBV30	.	TRBJ2-3	TGTGCCGGGGGGACAGCGGATACGCAGTATTTT	CAGGTADTQYF
.	TRBV3-1/TRBV3-2	.	TRBJ2-2	TGTGCCAGCAGCCAAGTTACTAGATTGTCCGGGGAGCTGTTTTTT	CASSQVTRLSGELFF
.	TRBV6-5	TRBD1	TRBJ2-7	TGTGCCAGCAGACAGAGCCAGGGACAGAACGAGCAGTACTTC	CASRQSQGQNEQYF
.	TRBV5-1	.	TRBJ2-3	TGCGCCAGCAGCTTGGGACAAAGCACAGATACGCAGTATTTT	CASSLGQSTDTQYF
.	TRBV3-1/TRBV3-2	.	TRBJ1-1	TGTGCCAGCAGCCAAGAATCCCTGGAAGCTTTCTTT	CASSQESLEAFF
.	TRBV11-2	TRBD2	TRBJ2-5	TGTGCCAGCTCCGGGACTAGCGGTCCCCAAGAGACCCAGTACTTC	CASSGTSGPQETQYF
.	TRBV30	.	TRBJ2-3	TGTGCCTGGAGTGTAACGGAGAGCAGCACAGATACGCAGTATTTT	CAWSVTESSTDTQYF
.	TRBV6-5	.	TRBJ1-2	TGTGCGACCAGCCGGGCCAGGGGCAGTAACTATGGCTACACCTTC	CATSRARGSNYGYTF
.	TRBV5-1	.	TRBJ2-3	TGCGCCAGCAGCTTGGACGGAGATACGCAGTATTTT	CASSLDGDTQYF
few	TRBV7-2	TRBD2	TRBJ2-1	TGTGCCAGCAGCTTACCTAGCGGGTTCTACAATGAGCAGTTCTTC	CASSLPSGFYNEQFF
.	TRBV27	TRBD1	TRBJ2-1	TGTGCCAGCAGTTTAGTGGGGACAGGAGGTTGGGATGAGCAGTTCTTC	CASSLVGTGGWDEQFF
once	TRBV2	.	TRBJ2-7	TGTGCCAGCAAGCCGAGCGGGTCCTACGAGCAGTACTTC	CASKPSGSYEQYF
.	TRBV12-3/TRBV12-4	TRBD1	TRBJ2-3	TGTGCCAGCAGAATGACAGGGGGGCCGCAGTATTTT	CASRMTGGPQYF
.	TRBV2	.	TRBJ1-6	TGTGCCAGCCAATCGCAGGGGAAGGTTGGTTCACCCCTCCACTTT	CASQSQGKVGSPLHF
.	TRBV4-3	TRBD1	TRBJ1-1	TGCGCCAGCAGCCCGACAGGGGCGGCGGATACTGAAGCTTTCTTT	CASSPTGAADTEAFF
.	TRBV19	TRBD1	TRBJ1-5	TGTGCCAGTAGCCAGGGGGGACAGGGGGGAAATCAGCCCCAGCATTTT	CASSQGGQGGNQPQHF
.	TRBV4-1	TRBD1	TRBJ2-7	TGCGCCAGCAGCCAAGGACAGGGTCCTTTATTAGAGCAGTACTTC	CASSQGQGPLLEQYF
.	TRBV27	TRBD1	TRBJ2-7	TGTGCCAGCAGAGGGGGGACAGGGGGCGAGCAGTACTTC	CASRGGTGGEQYF
.	TRBV28	TRBD2	TRBJ2-7	TGTGCCAGCAGATTTAGCGGGCCGCCCTACGAGCAGTACTTC	CASRFSGPPYEQYF
.	TRBV5-1	.	TRBJ1-1	TGCGCCAGCGGGTCCCAGGGGCACGGCACTGAAGCTTTCTTT	CASGSQGHGTEAFF
.	TRBV9	TRBD1	TRBJ1-1	TGTGCCAGCAGCGAGGGACAGATGAACACTGAAGCTTTCTTT	CASSEGQMNTEAFF
once	TRBV6-5	TRBD1	TRBJ1-2	TGTGCCAGCAGTCCACGACAGGGGCGGATCGGTGGCTACACCTTC	CASSPRQGRIGGYTF
.	TRBV21-1	.	TRBJ2-7	TGTGCCAGCAGCAATGGGACAGGGTATATCCCCTACGAGCAGTACTTC	CASSNGTGYIPYEQYF
once	TRBV30	TRBD2	TRBJ2-1	TGTGCCTGGAGTGTACCTGGACTAGCGGGAGGGGGATCCTACAATGAGCAGTTCTTC	CAWSVPGLAGGGSYNEQFF
.	TRBV5-1	TRBD1	TRBJ2-7	TGCGCCAGCAGCCACGGACAGGGGGCGAACGAGCAGTACTTC	CASSHGQGANEQYF
once	TRBV29-1	TRBD1	TRBJ2-7	TGCAGCGCCGGACAGGGGGCGAGCTACGAGCAGTACTTC	CSAGQGASYEQYF
.	TRBV27	TRBD2	TRBJ2-2	TGTGCCAGCAGTTCGGGACTAGGGCGAGTAAGGGAGCTGTTTTTT	CASSSGLGRVRELFF
.	TRBV28	TRBD2	TRBJ2-7	TGTGCCAGCAGTTTAGCCGGGACTAGCGGTTCCTACGAGCAGTACTTC	CASSLAGTSGSYEQYF
.	TRBV19	.	TRBJ1-2	TGTGCCAGTAGTATAGAACTGGCCCCGGGGGGCTATGGCTACACCTTC	CASSIELAPGGYGYTF
few	TRBV5-1	TRBD2	TRBJ2-7	TGCGCCAGCAGCTTCTCACTAGCGGGGGTCTACGAGCAGTACTTC	CASSFSLAGVYEQYF
.	TRBV7-8	TRBD2	TRBJ2-3	TGTGCCAGCAGGGGAGGGGCGGTCTTTGCAGATACGCAGTATTTT	CASRGGAVFADTQYF
.	TRBV6-2/TRBV6-3	.	TRBJ2-2	TGTGCCAGCAGTTACTCGACTAGATCGAACACCGGGGAGCTGTTTTTT	CASSYSTRSNTGELFF
.	TRBV7-8	.	TRBJ1-2	TGTGCCAGCAGCTTAGAACAGGCAGACTATGGCTACACCTTC	CASSLEQADYGYTF
.	TRBV10-2	.	TRBJ2-5	TGCGCCAGTTTACTAGGCTCGGAGACCCAGTACTTC	CASLLGSETQYF
.	TRBV2	.	TRBJ1-6	TGTGCCACACAGACAGAGCTCTATAATTCACCCCTCCACTTT	CATQTELYNSPLHF
.	TRBV5-1	.	TRBJ2-1	TGCGCCAGCAGCTTGGAGGGGGGGTCCTACAATGAGCAGTTCTTC	CASSLEGGSYNEQFF
.	TRBV27	TRBD1	TRBJ2-1	TGTGCCAGCAGTGTCCCGGGACAGGGTAGGAATGAGCAGTTCTTC	CASSVPGQGRNEQFF